This T cell receptor beta chain stems from a study of shared clonotypes between healthy human individuals. V gave up 4 bases and J gave up 8 bases, with 11 bases separating them. Germline V lookup: CDR1 SGHAT, CDR2 FQNNGV. This CDR3 region has 12 residues. TCRdb keeps only in-frame clones here, not all; method: immunoSEQ multiplex PCR. The sample holds approximately 88,000 clones; 68% are singletons and the top ten take about 50%. This chain connects TRBV11-2 to TRBJ1-1, with TRBD1 as a possible D gene (5 bases). Source material: memory CD8+ T cells sorted from blood. The subset here: CD45RO+ cells pooled with CCR7-negative TemRA cells. The sequence derives from a man aged 25 to 40 in good health. The CDR3 bases are TGTGCCAGCAGCTCCGGGGCTCACGAAGCTTTCTTT. Protein product: CASSSGAHEAFF.